This paragraph reports one T cell receptor beta chain. Its antigen is still unknown. The sample originates from a study of identical twins. Broader study findings: Invariant MAIT and iNKT cells are populations that could partly confound zero-insertion analyses. Beta out-of-frame sequences showed weaker excess twin sharing. There was an excess of low generation probability in the out-of-frame alpha sequences that twins shared. Modelling underestimated the level of out-of-frame TCR alpha sharing observed in monozygotic twins.

One entry per CDR3 protein results from TCRdb running MiXCR on the 5' RACE reads. The sample has 750,000 to 950,000 distinct CDR3 sequences; roughly an eighth are singletons. These same data were also listed under a study on yellow fever vaccine responses in identical twins.

Input material: PBMCs. The receptor was isolated from a woman between 18 and 30 years old in good health.

CDR3 nucleotides: TGTGCCACCAGTGCTGGACTAGCGGGAAGATCTGATACGCAGTATTTT. Its translation: CATSAGLAGRSDTQYF. J is TRBJ2-3 and V is TRBV24-1; 12 nucleotides agree with TRBD2. The junction had 8 bases not matched to a gene; V was cut back by 5 bases and J by 6 bases. The CDR3 loop spans 16 amino acids. The germline gives CDR1 KGHDR, CDR2 SFDVKD.